This record covers a single TCR beta chain. Antigen unknown. This specimen comes from a study of cytomegalovirus exposure and HLA in healthy donors. General study results and limits: Both high specificity and high sensitivity reportedly marked the classifier's diagnosis of cytomegalovirus status. For most TCR sequences rarity was the rule, although some public TCRs occurred in many donors.

Some clones are missing from TCRdb's copy, which holds only in-frame ones; the method was immunoSEQ multiplex PCR. The data show 150,000 to 250,000 clones, around 83% seen once. Trimming stripped 5 bases from V and 7 bases from J, with 14 bases between. The germline V gene has CDR1 MNHNY and CDR2 SVGAGI (reference sequence). CDR3 length equals 14 residues. The sequenced material came from PBMCs. The receptor was isolated from a young woman in good health and CMV-seropositive. V and J are TRBV6-6 and TRBJ2-2, with a weak D call TRBD2 (5 bases). In DNA, the CDR3 is TGTGCCAGCAGTGCCCCCGGGATCCTCGGGGAGCTGTTTTTT. This gives the protein CASSAPGILGELFF.